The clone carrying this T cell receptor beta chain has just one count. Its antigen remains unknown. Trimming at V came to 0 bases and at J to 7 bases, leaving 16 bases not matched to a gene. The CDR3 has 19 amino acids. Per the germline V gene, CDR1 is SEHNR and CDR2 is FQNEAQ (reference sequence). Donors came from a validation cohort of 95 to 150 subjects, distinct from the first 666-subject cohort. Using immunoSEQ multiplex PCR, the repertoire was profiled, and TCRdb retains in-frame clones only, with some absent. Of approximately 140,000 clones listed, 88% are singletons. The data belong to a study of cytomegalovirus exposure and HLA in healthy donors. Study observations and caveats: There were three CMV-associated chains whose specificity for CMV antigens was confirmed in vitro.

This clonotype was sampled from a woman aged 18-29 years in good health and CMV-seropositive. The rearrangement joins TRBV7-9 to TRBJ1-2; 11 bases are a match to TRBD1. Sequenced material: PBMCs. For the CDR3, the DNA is TGTGCCAGCAGCTTAGCCCAGGGAATTTCTCCGGGACAGGGGGGTGGCTACACCTTC. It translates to CASSLAQGISPGQGGGYTF.